Sequencing of this T cell receptor beta chain was carried out in a study of long-term antiretroviral therapy in people with HIV. Findings and limits, study-wide: ART adherence, viral resistance and therapy changes went unrecorded.

The libraries were made with immunoSEQ v3.0 at survey level. Profiling relied on immunoSEQ multiplex PCR, and the TCRdb table lists in-frame clones only, not all of them. The profile covers 23,000 or so clones, with about four fifths appearing a single time and more than 10% taken by the ten largest. Germline V gives CDR1 KGHSH, CDR2 LQKENI. The length of the CDR3 is 14 residues. Trimming left V 4 bases short and J 7 bases short, with 16 bases between. Comment on this clone: Its target is not known.

This sequence originates from a man aged 35 to 55 with HIV. V and J are TRBV18 and TRBJ1-1; a weak D match, TRBD1 (6 bases). The sample in question was unsorted PBMCs, obtained 0.1 years before starting antiretroviral therapy. The CDR3 region has the DNA TGTGCCAGCTCACAGGGGCAGGGGTTACTTGAAGCTTTCTTT. Encoded protein: CASSQGQGLLEAFF.